This T cell receptor (beta chain) was identified during a study of sequential checkpoint blockade in melanoma (dated by TCRdb to the late 2010s). About the study as a whole: Patients were assigned by 1:1 randomization to either first-line nivolumab followed by ipilimumab (arm A) or ipilimumab followed by nivolumab (arm B). Maintenance nivolumab was given following each of the two trial sequences.

The sample's treatment or condition, from its label and the paper: randomized to nivolumab then ipilimumab (arm A) or the reverse (arm B). No trial patient had received prior DNA-damaging chemotherapy. On a FACS Aria II flow cytometer, live CD3+CD8+ cells that were negative for CD19 and CD56 were sorted from thawed PBMCs. The samples were obtained from melanoma patients enrolled in CheckMate 064, an open-label, randomized phase II trial testing sequential checkpoint blockade. Peripheral blood mononuclear cells were obtained through leukapheresis, purified using Ficoll-Paque, and frozen in human serum containing roughly 9.8% DMSO. Right after sorting, the blood CD3+CD8+ cells were verified to be >98% pure, and DNA extraction followed. TCRbeta CDR3 regions were immunosequenced from genomic DNA with the immunoSEQ Assay. Before high-throughput sequencing, genomic DNA was amplified using bias-controlled multiplex PCR. In the paper's pipeline: To quantify the absolute abundance of each unique TCRbeta CDR3 region, the sequences were collapsed and filtered. Clonality, defined as 1 minus Pielou's evenness, was calculated using productive rearrangements only. A previously published method was used to identify clones whose frequencies were significantly greater in on-treatment samples than in baseline samples. Not all clones reach the TCRdb copy of this immuneACCESS table, which keeps in-frame sequences only. Checked studies attribute under half of the gap to unresolved V genes and leave the rest unexplained. V and J calls and clone size are those listed in that table; D and trimming were worked out from the DNA. The sample contains about 5,300 clones, around 50% of them found a single time. The biggest ten clones account for around two fifths of the sample.

What the work shows at the level of the full study, not this receptor alone: Larger, independent patient cohorts are needed to validate the response-prediction model that combines TCR metrics and mutation burden.

The germline V gene specifies ENHRY as CDR1 and SYGVKD as CDR2. V sheds 8 bases and J sheds 2 bases, leaving 12 bases between their ends. The CDR3 numbers 13 residues from cysteine through phenylalanine. Only the CDR3 DNA is retained, 39 bases long and in frame from the first base. This clone qualifies as medium-sized (0.01 to 0.1%). The clone's antigen remains unknown. No base-level quality is on record; no much larger clone is a single base apart. This receptor was obtained from a human donor with melanoma. This sequence uses TRBV10-3 and TRBJ1-2, and TRBD1 may be the D gene, going by 5 matching bases. Source: CD8+ T cells sorted from blood (inferred from file names), taken from a patient given nivolumab and ipilimumab in sequence. The DNA sequence is TGTGCCATCGGGGTCGGGGGGAACTATGGCTACACCTTC. Protein translation: CAIGVGGNYGYTF.